Here is one TCR beta chain with its context. The antigen remains undetermined. This record belongs to a study of T cell responses to AZD1222 COVID-19 vaccine. Notes on the study in general: Females outnumbered males among donors, who were mostly white British; clonal diversity was possibly underestimated.

Clones were sequenced by immunoSEQ multiplex PCR, and TCRdb holds only the in-frame ones, with some missing. The data contain about 81,000 clones, around 93% of them singletons. V lost 9 bases to trimming and J lost 2 bases, with 13 bases between them. CDR1 MDHEN and CDR2 SYDVKM come from the germline V gene. The CDR3 has 13 residues. The chain has TRBV28 and TRBJ1-2, with D uncertain. The material sequenced was peripheral blood, taken 28 days after the second AZD1222 dose. This sequence originates from an adult who received the AZD1222 COVID-19 vaccine. In DNA, the CDR3 is TGTGCCAGTACTCGGGCGGCGAACTATGGCTACACCTTC. It encodes CASTRAANYGYTF.